The 9 T cell receptor beta chains below were found in one sample sequenced in a study of tissue T cells after allogeneic stem cell transplantation. The repertoire was sequenced with immunoSEQ multiplex PCR; TCRdb's copy has only in-frame clones and lacks some. This sample has roughly 42,000 clones, with around nine tenths found just once. Sequencing was performed on blood, taken before transplantation. These receptors were taken from a woman aged 40 to 75 who later had graft-versus-host disease after an allogeneic stem cell transplant.

The chain is built from TRBV28 and TRBJ1-2, with 8 nucleotides matching TRBD1. From germline, CDR1 is MDHEN and CDR2 SYDVKM. The junction had 13 bases not matched to a gene; V was cut back by 5 bases and J by 8 bases. The CDR3 runs to 15 residues. The CDR3: CASSDNRGASLGYTF. The CDR3 coding sequence is TGTGCCAGCAGTGATAACAGGGGGGCGTCGTTAGGCTACACCTTC.

The V call is TRBV27, the J call TRBJ2-7; TRBD1 matches 9 bases. After removal of 3 bases from V and 3 bases from J, the junction contained 3 bases not matched to a gene. CDR1 and CDR2 (germline): MNHEY, SMNVEV (reference sequence). CDR3 length: 14 amino acids. Here the CDR3 DNA reads TGTGCCAGCAGTTTGGGGGGACAGGGCTACGAGCAGTACTTC. It encodes CASSLGGQGYEQYF.

The V gene is TRBV18, the J gene TRBJ2-7; 8 bases match TRBD2. The junction had 11 bases not matched to a gene; V was cut back by 6 bases and J by 1 base. The V gene's germline CDR1 is KGHSH and CDR2 LQKENI. This CDR3 is built from 16 residues. The DNA for the CDR3 is TGTGCCAGCTCCCCAGAAGGAGGACTAGCATCCTACGAGCAGTACTTC. This sequence encodes CASSPEGGLASYEQYF.

This chain uses TRBV5-1 with TRBJ2-7, with 10 bases matching TRBD1. The ends lost 2 bases at V and 4 bases at J; junction bases unmatched: 3. The CDR3 runs 14 residues. Germline lookup yields CDR1 SGHRS and CDR2 YFSETQ. The CDR3 spells CASSFGQGVYEQYF. The CDR3 DNA follows: TGCGCCAGCAGCTTTGGACAGGGGGTATACGAGCAGTACTTC.

V and J are TRBV2 and TRBJ2-1; TRBD2 matches 10 bases. CDR1 and CDR2 (germline): SNHLY, FYNNEI. The CDR3 is 15 amino acids. V shed 4 bases and J 8 bases; nucleotides not matched to a gene: 8. The CDR3 loop is CASSVDSGRWYEQFF. The CDR3 DNA reads as TGTGCCAGCAGTGTGGATAGCGGGAGGTGGTATGAGCAGTTCTTC.

The rearrangement links TRBV18 to TRBJ1-1; 8 bases are a match to TRBD1. J was trimmed by 0 bases and V by 6 bases; bases with no gene match: 3. Germline loops: CDR1 KGHSH, CDR2 LQKENI. The CDR3 consists of 14 residues. This CDR3 is CASSRDRLNTEAFF. The DNA for the CDR3 is TGTGCCAGCTCCCGGGACAGGCTGAACACTGAAGCTTTCTTT.

This sequence joins TRBV2 and TRBJ1-4; TRBD1 might be the D (5 bases). Germline lookup yields CDR1 SNHLY and CDR2 FYNNEI. This CDR3 comprises 15 residues. Trimming cost V 6 bases and J 3 bases, with 14 bases left between them. The CDR3 nucleotides read TGTGCCAGCAGCGCCGGGGGACTACCTAATGAAAAACTGTTTTTT. It specifies CASSAGGLPNEKLFF.

The gene calls are TRBV27 and TRBJ1-2, with D possibly matching TRBD1 (5 bases). V was clipped by 4 bases and J by 8 bases, with 14 bases between them. CDR1 and CDR2 from the germline V gene are MNHEY and SMNVEV (reference sequence). CDR3 length: 13 residues. This CDR3 is CASSWGPQGGYTF. CDR3 nucleotide sequence: TGTGCCAGCAGTTGGGGACCTCAGGGCGGCTACACCTTC.

The chain joins TRBV7-2 to TRBJ2-3, with D perhaps TRBD1 (5 bases). The CDR3 sequence is 14 residues long. Germline V gene data show CDR1 as SGHTA and CDR2 as FQGNSA. V shed 0 bases and J shed 4 bases, with 8 bases lying between them. This CDR3 is CASSLARRADTQYF. The DNA for the CDR3 is TGTGCCAGCAGCTTAGCGCGCAGGGCAGATACGCAGTATTTT. Combining the CDR3 with reference TRBV7-2 and TRBJ2-3 gives the whole variable domain GAGVSQSPSNKVTEKGKDVELRCDPISGHTALYWYRQSLGQGLEFLIYFQGNSAPDKSGLPSDRFSAERTGGSVSTLTIQRTQQEDSAVYLCASSLARRADTQYFGPGTRLTVL.